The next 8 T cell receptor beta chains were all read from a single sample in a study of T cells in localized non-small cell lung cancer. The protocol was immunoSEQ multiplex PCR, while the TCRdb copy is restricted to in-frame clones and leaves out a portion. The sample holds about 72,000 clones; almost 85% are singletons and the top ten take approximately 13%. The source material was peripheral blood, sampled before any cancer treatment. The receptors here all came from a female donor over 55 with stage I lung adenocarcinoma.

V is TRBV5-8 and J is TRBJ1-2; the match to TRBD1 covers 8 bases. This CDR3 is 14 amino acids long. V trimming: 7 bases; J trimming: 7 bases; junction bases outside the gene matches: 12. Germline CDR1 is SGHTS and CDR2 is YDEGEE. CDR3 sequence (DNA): TGTGCCAGCCGCTATAGGACAGGGCTGATTGGCTACACCTTC. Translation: CASRYRTGLIGYTF.

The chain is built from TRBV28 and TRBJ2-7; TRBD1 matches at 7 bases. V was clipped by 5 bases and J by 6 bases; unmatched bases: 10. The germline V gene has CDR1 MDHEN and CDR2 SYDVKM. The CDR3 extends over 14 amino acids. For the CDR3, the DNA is TGTGCCAGCAGTGGCAGACAGGGTGTGTCCGAGCAGTACTTC. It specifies CASSGRQGVSEQYF.

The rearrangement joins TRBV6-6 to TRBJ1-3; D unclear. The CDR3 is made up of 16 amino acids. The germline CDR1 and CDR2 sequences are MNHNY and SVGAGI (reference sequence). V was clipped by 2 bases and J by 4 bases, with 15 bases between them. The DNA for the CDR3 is TGTGCCAGCAGTTACCCTGCATCCCAGGAAGGAAACACCATATATTTT. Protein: CASSYPASQEGNTIYF.

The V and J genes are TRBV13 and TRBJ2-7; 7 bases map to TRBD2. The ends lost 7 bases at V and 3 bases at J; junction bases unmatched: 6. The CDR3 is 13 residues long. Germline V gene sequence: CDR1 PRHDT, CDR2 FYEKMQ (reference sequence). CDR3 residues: CASTLRGSYEQYF. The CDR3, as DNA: TGTGCCAGCACTCTTCGCGGGAGCTACGAGCAGTACTTC.

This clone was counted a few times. The CDR3 sequence is CASNPTGALTTNEKLFF. CDR3 DNA sequence: TGTGCCAGTAATCCGACAGGGGCCCTGACAACTAATGAAAAACTGTTTTTT. The V and J genes are TRBV19 and TRBJ1-4, with 8 bases identical to TRBD1. J was trimmed by 0 bases and V by 7 bases; bases with no gene match: 10. Germline loops: CDR1 LNHDA, CDR2 SQIVND (reference sequence). There are 17 residues in the CDR3.

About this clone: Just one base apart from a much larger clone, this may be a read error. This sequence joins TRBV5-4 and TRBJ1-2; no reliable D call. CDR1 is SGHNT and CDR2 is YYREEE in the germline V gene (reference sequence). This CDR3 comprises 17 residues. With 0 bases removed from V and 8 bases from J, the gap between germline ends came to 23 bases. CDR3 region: CASSLDSLRFVRYGYTF. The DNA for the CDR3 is TGTGCCAGCAGCTTGGACTCTTTAAGGTTCGTCCGGTACGGCTACACCTTC.

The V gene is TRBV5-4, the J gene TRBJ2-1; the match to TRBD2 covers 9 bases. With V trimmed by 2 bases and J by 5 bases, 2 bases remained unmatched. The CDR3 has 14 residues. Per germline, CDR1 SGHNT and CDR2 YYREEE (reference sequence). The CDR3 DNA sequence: TGTGCCAGCAGCTTTAGCGGGAGACACAATGAGCAGTTCTTC. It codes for CASSFSGRHNEQFF. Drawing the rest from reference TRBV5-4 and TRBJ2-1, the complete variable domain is ETGVTQSPTHLIKTRGQQVTLRCSSQSGHNTVSWYQQALGQGPQFIFQYYREEENGRGNFPPRFSGLQFPNYSSELNVNALELDDSALYLCASSFSGRHNEQFFGPGTRLTVL.

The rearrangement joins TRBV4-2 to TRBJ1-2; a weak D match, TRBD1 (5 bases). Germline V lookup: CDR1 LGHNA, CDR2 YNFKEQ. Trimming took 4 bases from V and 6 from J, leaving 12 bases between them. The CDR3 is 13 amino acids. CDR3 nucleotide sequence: TGTGCCAGCAGCCCGGGGGGGATCGATGGCTACACCTTC. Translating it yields CASSPGGIDGYTF.